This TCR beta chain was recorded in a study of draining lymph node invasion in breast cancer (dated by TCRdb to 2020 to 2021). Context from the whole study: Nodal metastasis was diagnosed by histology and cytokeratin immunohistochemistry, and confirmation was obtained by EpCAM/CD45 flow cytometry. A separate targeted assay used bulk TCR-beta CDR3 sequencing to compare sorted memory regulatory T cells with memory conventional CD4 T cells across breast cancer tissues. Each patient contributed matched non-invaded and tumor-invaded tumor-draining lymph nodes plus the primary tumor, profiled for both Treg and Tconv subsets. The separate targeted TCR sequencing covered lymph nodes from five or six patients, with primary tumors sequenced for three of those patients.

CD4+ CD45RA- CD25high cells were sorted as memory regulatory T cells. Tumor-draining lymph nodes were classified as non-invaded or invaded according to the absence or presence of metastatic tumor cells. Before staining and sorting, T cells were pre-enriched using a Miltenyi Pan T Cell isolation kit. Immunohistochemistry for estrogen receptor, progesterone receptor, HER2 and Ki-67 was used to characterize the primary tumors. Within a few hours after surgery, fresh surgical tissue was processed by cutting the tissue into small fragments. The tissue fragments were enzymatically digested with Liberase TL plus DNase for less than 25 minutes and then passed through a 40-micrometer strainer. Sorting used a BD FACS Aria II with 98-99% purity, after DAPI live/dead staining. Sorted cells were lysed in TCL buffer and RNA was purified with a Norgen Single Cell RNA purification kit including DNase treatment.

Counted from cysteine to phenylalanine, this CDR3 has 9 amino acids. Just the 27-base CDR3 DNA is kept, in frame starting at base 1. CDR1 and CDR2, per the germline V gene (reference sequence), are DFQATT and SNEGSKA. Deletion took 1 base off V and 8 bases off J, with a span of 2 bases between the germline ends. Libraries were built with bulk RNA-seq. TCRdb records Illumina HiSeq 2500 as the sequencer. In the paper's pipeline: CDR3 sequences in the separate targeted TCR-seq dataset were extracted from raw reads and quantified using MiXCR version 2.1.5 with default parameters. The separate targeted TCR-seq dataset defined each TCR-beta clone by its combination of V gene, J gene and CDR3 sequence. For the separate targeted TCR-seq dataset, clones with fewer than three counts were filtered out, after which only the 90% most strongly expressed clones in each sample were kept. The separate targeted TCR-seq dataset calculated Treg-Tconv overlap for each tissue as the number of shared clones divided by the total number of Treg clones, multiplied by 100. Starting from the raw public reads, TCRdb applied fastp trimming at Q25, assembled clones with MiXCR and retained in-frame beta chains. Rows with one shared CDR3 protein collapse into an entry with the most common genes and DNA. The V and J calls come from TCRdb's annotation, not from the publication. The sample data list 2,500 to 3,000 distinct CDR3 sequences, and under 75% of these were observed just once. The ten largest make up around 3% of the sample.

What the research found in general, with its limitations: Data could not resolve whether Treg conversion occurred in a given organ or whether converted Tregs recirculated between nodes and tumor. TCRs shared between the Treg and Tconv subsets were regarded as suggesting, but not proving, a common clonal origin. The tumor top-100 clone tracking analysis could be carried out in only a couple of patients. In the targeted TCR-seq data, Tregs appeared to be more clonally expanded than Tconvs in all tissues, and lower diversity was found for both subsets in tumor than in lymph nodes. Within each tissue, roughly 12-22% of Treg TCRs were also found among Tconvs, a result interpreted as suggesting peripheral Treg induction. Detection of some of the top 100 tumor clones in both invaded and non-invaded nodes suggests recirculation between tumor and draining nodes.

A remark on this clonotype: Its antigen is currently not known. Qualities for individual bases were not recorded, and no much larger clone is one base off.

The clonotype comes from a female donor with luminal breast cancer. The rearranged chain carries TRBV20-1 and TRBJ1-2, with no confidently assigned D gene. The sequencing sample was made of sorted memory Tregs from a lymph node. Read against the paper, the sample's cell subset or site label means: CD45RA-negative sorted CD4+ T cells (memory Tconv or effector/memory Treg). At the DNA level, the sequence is TGCAGTGCTAGAGCCGGCTACACCTTC. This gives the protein CSARAGYTF.